The clone carrying this T cell receptor (beta chain) was counted between two and nine times. The antigen is not known. The data stem from a study of beta chain features in type 1 diabetes. Regarding the study as a whole: All four CD4+ subsets of Type 1 diabetes patients contained TCRB CDR3s that were moderately but significantly shorter. Possible PCR preference for shorter templates applied equally to patients and controls.

The V and J ends lost 7 bases and 0 bases respectively, with 15 bases between them. The germline gives CDR1 MGHDK, CDR2 SYGVNS. The length of the CDR3 is 16 residues. By way of CD45RO/CCR7/CD25/CD127/CD95/CD27, the CD4+ regulatory, stem cell-like memory, central memory and naive cells were sorted. The study reverse transcribed the entire isolated RNA, so it sequenced expressed TCRB transcripts. The read count averaged roughly 4 million across naive, central memory and regulatory T cell samples. Generated by immunoSEQ multiplex PCR, the TCRdb table keeps only in-frame clones and is missing some. The table lists around 600,000 clones, around 12% of them singletons.

The sequence was obtained from a man aged 25 to 45 with type 1 diabetes. Sequenced input: naive CD4+ T cells from blood. This chain joins TRBV25-1 and TRBJ2-2, with D maybe TRBD1 (6 bases). CDR3 bases: TGTGCCAGCACAGGGGCTGGGACGTCGAACACCGGGGAGCTGTTTTTT. This codes for CASTGAGTSNTGELFF.